The 3 T cell receptor beta chains presented below share a single source sample, sequenced in a study of T cell repertoires in cytomegalovirus infection. TCRdb reprocessed the reads via MiXCR and lists one record per CDR3 protein. This table has roughly 860,000 distinct CDR3 sequences, roughly 33% appearing once. These receptors have no known antigen. The source was cultured CD8+ T cells from PBMCs, collected from culture after CMV antigen stimulation. Source of these receptors: a human donor in good health (CMV status not recorded). Some clones in this sample may be carry-over from other donors' samples.

This chain connects TRBV15 to TRBJ1-6, with a possible D match to TRBD1 (5 bases). V lost 0 bases and J 8 bases, leaving 14 bases between the germline ends. Looked up from germline, CDR1 is LNHNV and CDR2 is YYDKDF (reference sequence). CDR3 size: 16 residues. The CDR3 coding sequence is TGTGCCACCAGCAGAGATTTGAACGGGGGGTATTCACCCCTCCACTTT. It codes for CATSRDLNGGYSPLHF.

This clonotype appeared a few times. The chain links TRBV2 to TRBJ2-6, with D hard to call. Germline assignment: CDR1 SNHLY and CDR2 FYNNEI. The CDR3 has 15 residues. V was trimmed by 4 bases and J by 2 bases, leaving 9 bases between them. CDR3 protein: CASSGAGTGANVLTF. The CDR3 DNA sequence: TGTGCCAGCAGTGGGGCTGGGACTGGGGCCAACGTCCTGACTTTC. Together with reference TRBV2 and TRBJ2-6, the CDR3 gives the full variable domain: EPEVTQTPSHQVTQMGQEVILRCVPISNHLYFYWYRQILGQKVEFLVSFYNNEISEKSEIFDDQFSVERPDGSNFTLKIRSTKLEDSAMYFCASSGAGTGANVLTFGAGSRLTVL.

Points on this clonotype: A much larger clone is a single base away; this may be a read error. V gene TRBV7-6 combines with J gene TRBJ2-1; D is unclear. CDR3 size: 13 residues. Between the trimmed V and J ends, which lost 0 bases and 4 bases, there was a span of 4 bases. CDR1 is SGHVS and CDR2 is FNYEAQ in the germline V gene. The CDR3 loop is CASSLANYNEQFF. Here the CDR3 DNA reads TGTGCCAGCAGCTTAGCGAATTACAATGAGCAGTTCTTC.